This T cell receptor (beta chain) emerged from a study of shared clonotypes between healthy human individuals. In the study overall: Every donor yielded three CD4 naive, three CD4 memory, two CD8 naive and one CD8 memory plate. Study observations and caveats: Despite large depth, sorted-subset datasets appeared incompletely sequenced.

Measured with immunoSEQ multiplex PCR; TCRdb has only the in-frame clones, and not every one. This sample has under 2,500,000 clones, with about 94% found just once. The V gene lost 5 bases and the J gene lost 0 bases, with 8 bases spanning the gap. CDR3 size: 14 residues. CDR1 and CDR2 from the germline V gene are MNHEY and SMNVEV (reference sequence). Donors, healthy HIV-negative adults, lacked recent acute infections or vaccinations. On this clone itself: Its matching antigen is unknown.

The chain carries TRBV27 and TRBJ1-5; no reliable D call. The sample consisted of naive CD4+ T cells sorted from blood. Subset described: CD45RA+ positively selected. This receptor was identified in a man aged 18 to 30 in good health. The CDR3 here is CASSLGFSNQPQHF. The CDR3 nucleotides are TGTGCCAGCAGTCTTGGATTTAGCAATCAGCCCCAGCATTTT.